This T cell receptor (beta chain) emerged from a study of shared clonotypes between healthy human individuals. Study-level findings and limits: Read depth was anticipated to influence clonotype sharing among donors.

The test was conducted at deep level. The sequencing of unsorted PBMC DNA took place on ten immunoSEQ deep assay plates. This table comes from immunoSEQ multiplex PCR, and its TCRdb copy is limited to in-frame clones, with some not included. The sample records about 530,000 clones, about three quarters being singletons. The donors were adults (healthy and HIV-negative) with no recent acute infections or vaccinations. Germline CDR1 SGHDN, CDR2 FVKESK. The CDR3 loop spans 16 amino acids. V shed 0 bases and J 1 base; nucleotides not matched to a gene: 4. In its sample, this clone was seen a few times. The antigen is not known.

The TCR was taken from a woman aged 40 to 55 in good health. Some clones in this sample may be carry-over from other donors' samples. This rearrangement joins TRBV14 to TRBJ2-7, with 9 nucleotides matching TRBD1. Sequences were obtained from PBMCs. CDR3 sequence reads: CASSQDWTGASYEQYF. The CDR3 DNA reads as TGTGCCAGCAGCCAAGATTGGACAGGGGCTTCCTACGAGCAGTACTTC.